Following are 2 T cell receptor beta chains from one sample sequenced in a study of human T cells and chemical hapten exposure. From the 5' RACE reads, TCRdb called clonotypes with MiXCR, one entry per CDR3 protein. The data hold over 95,000 distinct CDR3 sequences, with 15% to 20% observed a single time. Total RNA came from unfractionated whole blood. These receptors were taken from a human donor in good health.

V and J are TRBV6-5 and TRBJ1-4; D possibly corresponds to TRBD1 (5 bases). This CDR3 spans 16 amino acids. The ends were cut back, 3 bases at V and 5 bases at J, with 16 bases in the middle. CDR1 is MNHEY and CDR2 is SVGAGI in the germline V gene. The chain's CDR3 is CASSYHRRNPNEKLFF. The CDR3, as DNA: TGTGCCAGCAGTTATCACAGGCGAAACCCCAATGAAAAACTGTTTTTT.

This clonotype was counted a few times. The chain combines TRBV12-3 or TRBV12-4 with TRBJ1-5; TRBD1 aligns across 7 bases. The CDR3 is 14 amino acids. The V segment lost 6 bases and the J segment 7 bases; nucleotides outside the gene matches: 9. The CDR3 DNA reads as TGTGCCAGCAGCCATGACAGGGTCGGACAGCCCCAGCATTTT. It translates to CASSHDRVGQPQHF.